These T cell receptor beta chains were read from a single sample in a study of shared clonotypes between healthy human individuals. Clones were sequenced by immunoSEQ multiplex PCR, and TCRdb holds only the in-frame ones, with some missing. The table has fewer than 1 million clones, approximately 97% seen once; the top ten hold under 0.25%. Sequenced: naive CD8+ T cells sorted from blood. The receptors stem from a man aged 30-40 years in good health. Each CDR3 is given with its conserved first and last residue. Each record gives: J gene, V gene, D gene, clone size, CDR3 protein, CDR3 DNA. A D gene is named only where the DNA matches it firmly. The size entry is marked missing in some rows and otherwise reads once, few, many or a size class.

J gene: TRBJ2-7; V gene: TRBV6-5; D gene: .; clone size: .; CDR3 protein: CASSYAGTSYEQYF; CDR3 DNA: TGTGCCAGCAGTTACGCCGGGACATCCTACGAGCAGTACTTC
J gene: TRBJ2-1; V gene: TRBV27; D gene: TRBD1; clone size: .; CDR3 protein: CASSLVGQGYNEQFF; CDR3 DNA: TGTGCCAGCAGTTTAGTGGGACAGGGCTACAATGAGCAGTTCTTC
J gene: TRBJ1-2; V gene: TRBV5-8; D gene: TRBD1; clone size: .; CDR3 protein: CASGPRIGQGIDGYTF; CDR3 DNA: TGTGCCAGCGGCCCTAGAATTGGACAGGGGATAGATGGCTACACCTTC
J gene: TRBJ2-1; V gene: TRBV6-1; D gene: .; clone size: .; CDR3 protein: CASSGTASYNEQFF; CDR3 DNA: TGTGCCAGCAGTGGGACTGCTTCCTACAATGAACAGTTCTTC
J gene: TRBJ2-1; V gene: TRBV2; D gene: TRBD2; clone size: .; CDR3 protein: CASSGPGTSGTLGGEQFF; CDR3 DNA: TGTGCCAGCAGTGGTCCGGGGACTAGCGGGACCTTGGGGGGTGAGCAGTTCTTC
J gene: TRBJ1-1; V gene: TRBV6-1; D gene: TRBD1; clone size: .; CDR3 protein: CASSTPGQGNTEAFF; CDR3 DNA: TGTGCCAGCAGTACCCCGGGACAGGGGAACACTGAAGCTTTCTTT
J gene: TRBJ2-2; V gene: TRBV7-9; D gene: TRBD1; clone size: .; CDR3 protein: CASSFGQGNTGELFF; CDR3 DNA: TGTGCCAGCAGCTTTGGACAGGGAAACACCGGGGAGCTGTTTTTT
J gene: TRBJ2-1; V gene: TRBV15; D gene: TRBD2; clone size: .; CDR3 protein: CATSPRTSGTYNEQFF; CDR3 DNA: TGTGCCACCAGCCCCAGGACAAGCGGGACGTACAATGAGCAGTTCTTC
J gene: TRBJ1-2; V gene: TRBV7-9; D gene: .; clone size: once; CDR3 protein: CASSLLGNYGYTF; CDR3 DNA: TGTGCCAGCAGCTTACTGGGAAACTATGGCTACACCTTC
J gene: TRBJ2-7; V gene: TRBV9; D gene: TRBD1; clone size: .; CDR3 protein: CASSDGTAINEQYF; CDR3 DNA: TGTGCCAGCAGCGACGGGACAGCAATCAACGAGCAGTACTTC
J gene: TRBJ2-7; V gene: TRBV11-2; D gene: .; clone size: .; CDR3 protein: CASSLEVVTAEQYF; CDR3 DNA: TGTGCCAGCAGCTTAGAGGTAGTTACGGCCGAGCAGTACTTC
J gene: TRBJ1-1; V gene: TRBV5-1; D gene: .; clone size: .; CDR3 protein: CASSLNRNTEAFF; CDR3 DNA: TGCGCCAGCAGCTTGAACAGAAACACTGAAGCTTTCTTT
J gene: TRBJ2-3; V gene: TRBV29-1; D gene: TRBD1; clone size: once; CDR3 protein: CSVTLVDRGRDTQYF; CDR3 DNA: TGCAGCGTTACCTTGGTCGACAGGGGGCGGGATACGCAGTATTTT
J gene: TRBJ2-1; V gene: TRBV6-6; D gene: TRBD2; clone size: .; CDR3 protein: CASRPVAGGIDNEQFF; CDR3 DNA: TGTGCCAGCAGACCGGTAGCGGGAGGGATCGACAATGAGCAGTTCTTC
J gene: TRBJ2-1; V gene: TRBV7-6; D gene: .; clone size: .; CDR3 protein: CASSPPGEANEQFF; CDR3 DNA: TGTGCCAGCAGCCCCCCCGGGGAGGCCAATGAGCAGTTCTTC
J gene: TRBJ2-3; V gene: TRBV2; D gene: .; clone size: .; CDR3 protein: CASSYDSSSTDTQYF; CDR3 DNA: TGTGCCAGCAGCTACGACAGTTCTAGCACAGATACGCAGTATTTT
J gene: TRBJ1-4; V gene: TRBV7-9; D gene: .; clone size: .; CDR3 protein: CASSSSPRWEKLFF; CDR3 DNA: TGTGCCAGCAGCTCTTCTCCGCGTTGGGAAAAACTGTTTTTT
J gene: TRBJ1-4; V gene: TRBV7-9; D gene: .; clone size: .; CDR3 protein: CASSEGGFEKLFF; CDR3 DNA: TGTGCCAGCAGCGAGGGGGGGTTTGAAAAACTGTTTTTT
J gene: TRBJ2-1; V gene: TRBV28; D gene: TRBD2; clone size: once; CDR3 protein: CASSTVHPGLAGGSSYNEQFF; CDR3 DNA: TGTGCCAGCAGCACAGTACATCCGGGACTAGCGGGAGGTAGCTCCTACAATGAGCAGTTCTTC
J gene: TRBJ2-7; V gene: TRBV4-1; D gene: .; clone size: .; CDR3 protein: CASSQGMNYEQYF; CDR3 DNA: TGCGCCAGCAGCCAGGGCATGAACTACGAGCAGTACTTC
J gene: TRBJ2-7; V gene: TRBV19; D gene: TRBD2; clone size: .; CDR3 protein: CASSLGLAGTLEQYF; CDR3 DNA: TGTGCCAGTAGTTTGGGACTAGCGGGTACCCTTGAGCAGTACTTC
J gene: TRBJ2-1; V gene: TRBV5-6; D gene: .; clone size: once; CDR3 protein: CASNPTSYNEQFF; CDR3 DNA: TGTGCCAGCAACCCAACTAGTTACAATGAGCAGTTCTTC
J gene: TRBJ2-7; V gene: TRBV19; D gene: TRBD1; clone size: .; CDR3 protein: CASSASGQGARRQYF; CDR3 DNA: TGTGCCAGTAGTGCCTCGGGACAGGGGGCGAGGAGGCAGTACTTC
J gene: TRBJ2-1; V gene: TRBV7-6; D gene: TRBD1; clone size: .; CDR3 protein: CASSFRDRGVAYNEQFF; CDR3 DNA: TGTGCCAGCAGCTTCCGGGACAGGGGGGTTGCCTACAATGAGCAGTTCTTC
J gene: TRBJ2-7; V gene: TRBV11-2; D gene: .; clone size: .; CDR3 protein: CASSSWEVSYEQYF; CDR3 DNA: TGTGCCAGCTCGAGTTGGGAGGTCTCCTACGAGCAGTACTTC
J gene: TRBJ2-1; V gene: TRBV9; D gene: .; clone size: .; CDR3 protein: CASSGLAGQNNEQFF; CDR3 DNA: TGTGCCAGCAGCGGATTAGCGGGACAGAACAATGAGCAGTTCTTC
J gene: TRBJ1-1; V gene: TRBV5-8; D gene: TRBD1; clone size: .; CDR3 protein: CASSNDRGTLGNTEAFF; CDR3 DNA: TGTGCCAGCAGCAATGACAGGGGGACGCTGGGGAACACTGAAGCTTTCTTT
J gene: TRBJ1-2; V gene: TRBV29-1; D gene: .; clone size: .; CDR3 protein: CSVEDPGVEGGYTF; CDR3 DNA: TGCAGCGTTGAAGATCCTGGCGTGGAGGGTGGCTACACCTTC
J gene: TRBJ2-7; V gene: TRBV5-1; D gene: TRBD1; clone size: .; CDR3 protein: CASSLRTGGEDEQYF; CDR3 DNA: TGCGCCAGCAGCCTCCGGACAGGGGGCGAGGACGAGCAGTACTTC
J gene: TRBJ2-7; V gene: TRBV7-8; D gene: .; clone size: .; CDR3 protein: CASSRWAEPPYEQYF; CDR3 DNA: TGTGCCAGCAGCCGATGGGCCGAACCCCCCTACGAGCAGTACTTC
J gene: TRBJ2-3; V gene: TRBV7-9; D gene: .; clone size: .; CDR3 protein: CASTASRLSRNTDTQYF; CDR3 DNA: TGTGCCAGCACCGCCTCTCGGTTGAGTCGGAACACAGATACGCAGTATTTT
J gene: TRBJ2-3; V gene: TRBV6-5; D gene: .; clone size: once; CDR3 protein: CASTKGYPGADTQYF; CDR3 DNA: TGTGCCAGCACCAAGGGCTACCCAGGGGCAGATACGCAGTATTTT
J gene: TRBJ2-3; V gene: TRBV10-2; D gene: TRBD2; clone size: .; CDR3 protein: CASLGTSGTDTQYF; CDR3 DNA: TGCGCCAGTCTGGGGACTAGCGGAACAGATACGCAGTATTTT
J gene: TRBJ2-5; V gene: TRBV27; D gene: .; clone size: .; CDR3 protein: CASRPVGTRGVMGETQYF; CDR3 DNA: TGTGCCAGCCGCCCCGTCGGAACTAGGGGAGTAATGGGGGAGACCCAGTACTTC
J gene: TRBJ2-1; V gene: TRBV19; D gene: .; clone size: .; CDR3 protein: CASREDGSSYNEQFF; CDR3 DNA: TGTGCCAGTAGGGAGGACGGGAGCTCCTACAATGAGCAGTTCTTC
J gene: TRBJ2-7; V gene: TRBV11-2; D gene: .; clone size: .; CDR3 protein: CASGTYATEQYF; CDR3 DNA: TGTGCCAGCGGGACCTACGCTACCGAGCAGTACTTC
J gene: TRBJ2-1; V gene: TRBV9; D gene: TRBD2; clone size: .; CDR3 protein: CASSPQLAGDNEQFF; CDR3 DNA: TGTGCCAGCAGCCCCCAGCTAGCGGGAGACAATGAGCAGTTCTTC
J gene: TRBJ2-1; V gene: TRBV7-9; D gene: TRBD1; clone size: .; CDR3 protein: CASSGPQGAKVNEQFF; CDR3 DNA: TGTGCCAGCAGCGGGCCCCAGGGGGCTAAGGTAAATGAGCAGTTCTTC
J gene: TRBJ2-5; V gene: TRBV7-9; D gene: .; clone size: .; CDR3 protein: CASSLETAQEKETQYF; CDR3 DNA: TGTGCCAGCAGCTTGGAGACAGCTCAGGAAAAAGAGACCCAGTACTTC
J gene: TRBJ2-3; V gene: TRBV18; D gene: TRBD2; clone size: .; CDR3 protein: CASSPASGFTDTQYF; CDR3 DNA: TGTGCCAGCTCACCTGCTAGCGGGTTCACAGATACGCAGTATTTT
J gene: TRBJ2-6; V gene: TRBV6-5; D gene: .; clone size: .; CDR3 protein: CASGEANVLTF; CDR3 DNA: TGTGCCAGCGGCGAGGCCAACGTCCTGACTTTC
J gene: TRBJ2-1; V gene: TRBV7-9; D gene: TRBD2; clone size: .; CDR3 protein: CASSSPLAGGSGEQFF; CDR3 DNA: TGTGCCAGCAGCTCACCTCTAGCGGGAGGGTCGGGTGAGCAGTTCTTC
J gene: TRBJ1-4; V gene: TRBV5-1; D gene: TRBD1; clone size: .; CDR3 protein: CASSSGQWDEKLFF; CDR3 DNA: TGCGCCAGCAGCTCGGGACAGTGGGATGAAAAACTGTTTTTT
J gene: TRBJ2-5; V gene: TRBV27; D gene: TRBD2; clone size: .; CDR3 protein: CASRRRETSQETQYF; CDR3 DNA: TGTGCCAGCAGACGGCGGGAGACCTCCCAAGAGACCCAGTACTTC
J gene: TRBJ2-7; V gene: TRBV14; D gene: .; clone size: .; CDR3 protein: CASSVRGWGATEQYF; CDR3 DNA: TGTGCCAGCAGCGTGAGGGGCTGGGGGGCCACGGAGCAGTACTTC
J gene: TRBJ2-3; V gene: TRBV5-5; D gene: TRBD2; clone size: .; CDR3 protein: CASSSGTSGIDTQYF; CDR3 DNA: TGTGCCAGCAGCAGCGGGACTAGCGGGATTGATACGCAGTATTTT
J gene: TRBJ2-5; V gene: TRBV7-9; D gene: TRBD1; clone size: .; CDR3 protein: CASSFRQGAQQETQYF; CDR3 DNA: TGTGCCAGCAGCTTCAGACAGGGGGCCCAACAAGAGACCCAGTACTTC
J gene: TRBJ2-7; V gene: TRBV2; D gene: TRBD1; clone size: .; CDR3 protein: CASSDLDRGREQYF; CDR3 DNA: TGTGCCAGCAGTGATCTGGACAGGGGGCGAGAGCAGTACTTC
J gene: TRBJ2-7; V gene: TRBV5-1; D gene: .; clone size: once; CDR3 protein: CASSLGRLGYEQYF; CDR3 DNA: TGCGCCAGCAGCTTAGGAAGGCTGGGCTACGAGCAGTACTTC
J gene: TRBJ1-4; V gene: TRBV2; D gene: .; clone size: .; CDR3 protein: CASSVQKLFF; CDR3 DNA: TGTGCCAGCAGTGTACAAAAACTGTTTTTT
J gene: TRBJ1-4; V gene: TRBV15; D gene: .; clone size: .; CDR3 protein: CATSRDYRISGEKLFF; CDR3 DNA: TGTGCCACCAGCAGAGACTACCGAATCTCGGGTGAAAAACTGTTTTTT
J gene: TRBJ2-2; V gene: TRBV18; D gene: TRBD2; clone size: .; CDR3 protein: CASSPRTSGIYTGELFF; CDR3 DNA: TGTGCCAGCTCACCCCGGACTAGCGGGATTTACACCGGGGAGCTGTTTTTT
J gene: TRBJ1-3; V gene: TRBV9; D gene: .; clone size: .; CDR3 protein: CASSVGNTIYF; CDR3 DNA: TGTGCCAGCAGCGTAGGAAACACCATATATTTT
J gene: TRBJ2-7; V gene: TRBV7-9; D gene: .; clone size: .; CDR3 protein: CASSPSVRAYEQYF; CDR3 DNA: TGTGCCAGCAGCCCAAGTGTCAGGGCCTACGAGCAGTACTTC
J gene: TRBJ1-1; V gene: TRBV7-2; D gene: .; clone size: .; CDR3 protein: CASSLETGHPEAFF; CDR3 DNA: TGTGCCAGCAGCTTAGAGACAGGCCACCCTGAAGCTTTCTTT